The 4 T cell receptor beta chains in this list originate from one sample, sequenced in a study of cytomegalovirus exposure and HLA in healthy donors (dated by TCRdb to between 2016 and 2019). Library creation used the immunoSEQ multiplex PCR assay. For the multiplex PCR, a mixture combining 60 forward primers for TCR Vbeta segments and 13 reverse primers for TCR Jbeta segments was used. TCRdb re-hosts the immuneACCESS table, in-frame sequences only. Its copies lack some clones; in the studies checked, an unresolved V gene accounts for under half of them, and the cause for the rest is not known. This sample lists around 50,000 clones; around 83% were detected once. In total, the top ten clones hold roughly 1.8% of the sample. Sequencing was done on a sample of PBMCs. These receptors were obtained from a man aged 35 to 55 in good health and CMV-seronegative.

With regard to this clone: At one end the junction does not follow the germline gene, possibly because of a read error. Other nucleotide sequences from this sample produce the same CDR3. This chain uses TRBV30 with TRBJ1-2, with D possibly being TRBD1 (6 bases). This CDR3 is 13 amino acids long. Germline V gene sequence: CDR1 GTSNPN, CDR2 SVGIG (reference sequence). The CDR3 here is CAWSVQGLHGYTF. CDR3 coding DNA: TGCGCCTGGAGTGTCCAGGGGCTCCATGGCTACACCTTC.

The chain uses TRBV7-8 and TRBJ2-5, with TRBD2 matching 11 bases. The junction had 22 bases not matched to a gene; V was cut back by 5 bases and J by 2 bases. CDR3 length equals 21 residues. The germline V gene encodes CDR1 SGHVS and CDR2 FQNEAQ. As DNA, the CDR3 is TGTGCCAGCAGCCCCCGCCCCGCGGGGCTAGCGGGGGGAAGGGGACAAGAGACCCAGTACTTC. The encoded protein is CASSPRPAGLAGGRGQETQYF.

This clone was found once. The chain uses TRBV27 and TRBJ2-1, with D possibly TRBD2 on 7 matching bases. The CDR3 has 15 amino acids. Germline values: CDR1 MNHEY, CDR2 SMNVEV (reference sequence). V shed 5 bases and J shed 2 bases, with 13 bases lying between them. The CDR3 spells CASSPGGPAYNEQFF. CDR3 nucleotide sequence: TGTGCCAGCAGTCCCGGGGGGCCGGCCTACAATGAGCAGTTCTTC.

This chain joins TRBV13 and TRBJ1-2, with 9 nucleotides matching TRBD1. The CDR3 length is 13 residues. V shed 7 bases, J shed 6 bases, and the junction held 6 bases outside the gene matches. Germline-derived CDR1 and CDR2 are PRHDT and FYEKMQ (reference sequence). The CDR3 region is CASTRQGEHGYTF. DNA for the CDR3: TGTGCCAGCACCAGACAGGGGGAACATGGCTACACCTTC.